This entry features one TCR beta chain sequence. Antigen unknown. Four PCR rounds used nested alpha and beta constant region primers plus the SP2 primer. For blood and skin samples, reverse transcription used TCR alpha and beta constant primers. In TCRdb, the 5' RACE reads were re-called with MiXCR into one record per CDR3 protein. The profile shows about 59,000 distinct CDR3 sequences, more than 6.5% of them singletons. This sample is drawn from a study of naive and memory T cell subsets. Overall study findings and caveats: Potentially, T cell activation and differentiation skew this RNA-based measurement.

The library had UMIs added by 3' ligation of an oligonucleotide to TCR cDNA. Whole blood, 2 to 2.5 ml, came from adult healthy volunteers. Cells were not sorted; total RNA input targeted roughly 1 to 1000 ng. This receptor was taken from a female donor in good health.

The DNA for the CDR3 is TGTGCCATCAGCCGAGGGGCGACCTCCTACAATGAGCAGTTCTTC. It translates to CAISRGATSYNEQFF. V and J are TRBV10-3 and TRBJ2-1; D may correspond to TRBD1 or TRBD2 (5 bases each). Germline assignment: CDR1 ENHRY and CDR2 SYGVKD. This CDR3 spans 15 amino acids. V dropped 6 bases and J dropped 0 bases, with 12 bases sitting between them.